This T cell receptor beta chain was recorded in a study of blood T cell repertoires in COVID-19. The overall study: The United States, Italy and Spain supplied acute and convalescent COVID-19 samples.

CDR1 is SGDLS and CDR2 is YYNGEE in the germline V gene. The length of the CDR3 is 14 residues. V lost 2 bases, J lost 6 bases, and 15 bases lay in between. The assay was immunoSEQ multiplex PCR, and TCRdb's table has in-frame clones only and misses some. Of 250,000 to 350,000 clones in the sample, 80% to 90% are singletons; the top ten hold around 0.84%. The receptor comes from a man aged 30 to 45 with acute or convalescent COVID-19. The V call is TRBV9, the J call TRBJ2-7; D uncertain. The specimen sequenced was peripheral blood. In nucleotides, the CDR3 is TGTGCCAGCAGCGTCTCTGGTGCCCCGGGCGAGCAGTACTTC. Translated, it gives CASSVSGAPGEQYF.